These T cell receptor beta chains were read from a single sample in a study of CD8 T cells in Susac syndrome. TCRdb reprocessed the immunoSEQ multiplex PCR reads with MiXCR, giving one entry per CDR3 protein. The table lists about 21,000 distinct CDR3 sequences, more than 85% of them singletons. Sequences were obtained from CD8+ T cells from PBMCs. These receptors were collected from a human donor in good health. CDR3s include the opening cysteine and the closing phenylalanine or tryptophan. Fields, in order: J gene, V gene, CDR3 protein.

TRBJ2-2 | TRBV7-8 | CATPLGPTNTGELFF
TRBJ2-1 | TRBV4-1 | CASSQGDPWEGNEQFF
TRBJ1-4 | TRBV4-3 | CASSQQRDNEKLFF
TRBJ2-7 | TRBV20-1 | CSAWDYYEQYF
TRBJ2-5 | TRBV5-6 | CASSFGTQLKRETQYF
TRBJ2-7 | TRBV11-2 | CASSLDQGVYEQYF
TRBJ2-1 | TRBV6-6 | CASSYRAGEQFF
TRBJ2-3 | TRBV29-1 | CSVEEPSTDTQYF
TRBJ2-1 | TRBV7-9 | CASSLIPGGPGNEQFF
TRBJ2-4 | TRBV7-2 | CASSTIDRGRAKNIQYF
TRBJ2-7 | TRBV7-9 | CASTAPGLDEQYF
TRBJ2-7 | TRBV6-2/TRBV6-3 | CASSYSKGIEQYF
TRBJ2-1 | TRBV7-9 | CASSFYNEQFF
TRBJ1-3 | TRBV12-3/TRBV12-4 | CASSFPFRGRSNTIYF
TRBJ2-3 | TRBV12-3/TRBV12-4 | CASSLWVAGGPLSGTDTQYF
TRBJ1-5 | TRBV27 | CASSFGGRNQPQHF